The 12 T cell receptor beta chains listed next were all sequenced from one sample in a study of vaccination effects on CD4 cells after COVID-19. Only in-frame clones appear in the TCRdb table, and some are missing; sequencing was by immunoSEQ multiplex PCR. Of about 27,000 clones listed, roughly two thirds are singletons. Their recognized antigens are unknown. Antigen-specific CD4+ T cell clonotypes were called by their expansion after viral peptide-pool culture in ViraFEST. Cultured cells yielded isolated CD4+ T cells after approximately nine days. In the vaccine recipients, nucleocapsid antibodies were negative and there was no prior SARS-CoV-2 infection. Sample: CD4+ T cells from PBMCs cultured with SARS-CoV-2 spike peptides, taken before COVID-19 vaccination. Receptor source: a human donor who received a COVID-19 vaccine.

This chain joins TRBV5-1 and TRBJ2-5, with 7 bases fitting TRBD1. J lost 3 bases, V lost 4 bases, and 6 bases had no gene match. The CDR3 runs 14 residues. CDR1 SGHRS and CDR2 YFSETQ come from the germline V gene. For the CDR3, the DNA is TGCGCCAGCAGCACGAGGGGGACAGAAGAGACCCAGTACTTC. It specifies CASSTRGTEETQYF.

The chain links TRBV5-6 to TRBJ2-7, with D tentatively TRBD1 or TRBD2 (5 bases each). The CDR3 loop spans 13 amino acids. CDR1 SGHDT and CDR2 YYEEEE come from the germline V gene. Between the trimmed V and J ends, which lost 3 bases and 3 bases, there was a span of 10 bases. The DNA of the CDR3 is TGTGCCAGCAGCTCCGGGACGGTCTACGAGCAGTACTTC. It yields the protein CASSSGTVYEQYF. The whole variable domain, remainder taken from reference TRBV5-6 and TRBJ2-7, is DAGVTQSPTHLIKTRGQQVTLRCSPKSGHDTVSWYQQALGQGPQFIFQYYEEEERQRGNFPDRFSGHQFPNYSSELNVNALLLGDSALYLCASSSGTVYEQYFGPGTRLTVT.

CDR3 sequence (DNA): TGTGCCAGCAGTGAAGCGACACTAGCGGGGGGGTACAATGAGCAGTTCTTC. It translates to CASSEATLAGGYNEQFF. The J gene is TRBJ2-1, the V gene TRBV6-1; 13 positions match TRBD2. CDR1 and CDR2 (germline): MNHNS, SASEGT. The V gene end was trimmed by 0 bases and the J gene end by 4 bases; junction bases not matched to a gene: 3. The CDR3 is made up of 17 amino acids.

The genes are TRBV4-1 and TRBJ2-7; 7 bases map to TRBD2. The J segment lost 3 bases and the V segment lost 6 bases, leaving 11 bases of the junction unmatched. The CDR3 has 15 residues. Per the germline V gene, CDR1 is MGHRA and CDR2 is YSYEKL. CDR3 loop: CASSQRGDHDYEQYF. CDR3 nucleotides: TGCGCCAGCAGTCAACGGGGGGACCACGACTACGAGCAGTACTTC.

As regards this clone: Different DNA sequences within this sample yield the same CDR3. CDR3 sequence reads: CASSTLYEQYF. The CDR3 DNA sequence: TGTGCCAGCAGCACTCTCTACGAGCAGTACTTC. The chain carries TRBV12-3 or TRBV12-4 and TRBJ2-7; D uncertain. V gave up 6 bases and J gave up 3 bases, with 6 bases separating them. CDR3 size: 11 residues.

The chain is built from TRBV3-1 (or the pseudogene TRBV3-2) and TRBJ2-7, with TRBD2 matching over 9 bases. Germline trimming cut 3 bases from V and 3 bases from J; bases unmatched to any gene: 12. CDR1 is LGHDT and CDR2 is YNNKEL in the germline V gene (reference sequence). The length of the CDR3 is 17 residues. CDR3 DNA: TGTGCCAGCAGCCACCCTTTAGGGGCTAGCGGGAACTACGAGCAGTACTTC. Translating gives CASSHPLGASGNYEQYF.

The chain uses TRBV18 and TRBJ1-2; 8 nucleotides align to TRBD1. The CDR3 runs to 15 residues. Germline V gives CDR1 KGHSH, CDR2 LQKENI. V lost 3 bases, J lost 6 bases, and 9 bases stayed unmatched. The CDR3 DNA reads TGTGCCAGCTCACCTGTGAGGACAGGGACGAATGGCTACACCTTC. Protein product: CASSPVRTGTNGYTF. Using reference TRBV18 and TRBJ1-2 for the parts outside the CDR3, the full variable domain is NAGVMQNPRHLVRRRGQEARLRCSPMKGHSHVYWYRQLPEEGLKFMVYLQKENIIDESGMPKERFSAEFPKEGPSILRIQQVVRGDSAAYFCASSPVRTGTNGYTFGSGTRLTVV.

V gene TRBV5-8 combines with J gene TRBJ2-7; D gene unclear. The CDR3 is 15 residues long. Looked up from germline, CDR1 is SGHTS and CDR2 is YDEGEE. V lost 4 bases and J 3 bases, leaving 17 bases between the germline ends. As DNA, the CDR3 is TGTGCCAGCAGCCCGACTGGCGGATACCTCTACGAGCAGTACTTC. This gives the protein CASSPTGGYLYEQYF.

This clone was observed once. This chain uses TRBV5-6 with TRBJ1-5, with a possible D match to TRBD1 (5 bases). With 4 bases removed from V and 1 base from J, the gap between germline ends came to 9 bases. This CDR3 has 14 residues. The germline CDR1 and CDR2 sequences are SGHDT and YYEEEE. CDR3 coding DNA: TGTGCCAGCAGCCACCGGGGGAGCAATCAGCCCCAGCATTTT. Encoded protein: CASSHRGSNQPQHF.

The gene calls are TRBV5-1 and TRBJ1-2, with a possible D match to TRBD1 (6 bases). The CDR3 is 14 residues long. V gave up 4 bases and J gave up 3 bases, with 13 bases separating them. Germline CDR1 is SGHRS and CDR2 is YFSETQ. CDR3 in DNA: TGCGCCAGCAGCCCAGGACCAGGGGACTATGGCTACACCTTC. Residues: CASSPGPGDYGYTF.

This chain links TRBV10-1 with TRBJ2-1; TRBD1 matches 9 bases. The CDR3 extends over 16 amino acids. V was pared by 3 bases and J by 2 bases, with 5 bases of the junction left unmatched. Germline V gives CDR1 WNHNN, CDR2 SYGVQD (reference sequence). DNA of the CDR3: TGCGCCAGCAGTGAAAGAGACAGGGGGACCTACAATGAGCAGTTCTTC. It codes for CASSERDRGTYNEQFF.

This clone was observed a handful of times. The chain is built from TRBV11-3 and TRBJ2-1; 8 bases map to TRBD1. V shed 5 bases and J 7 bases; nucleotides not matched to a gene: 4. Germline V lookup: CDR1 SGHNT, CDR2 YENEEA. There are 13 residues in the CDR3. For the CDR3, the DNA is TGTGCCAGCAGCCAATACAGGGGGAATGAGCAGTTCTTC. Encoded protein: CASSQYRGNEQFF. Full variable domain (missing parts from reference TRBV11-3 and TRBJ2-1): EAGVVQSPRYKIIEKKQPVAFWCNPISGHNTLYWYLQNLGQGPELLIRYENEEAVDDSQLPKDRFSAERLKGVDSTLKIQPAELGDSAVYLCASSQYRGNEQFFGPGTRLTVL.